This T cell receptor (beta chain) was retrieved from a study of tumor-infiltrating lymphocytes in primary liver carcinoma. Study-level information: Primary liver carcinoma, confirmed by histopathology, was surgically resected. Points from the study as a whole: Tumor-adjacent and tumor-blood pairs shared a smaller degree of overlap than tumor region pairs. Top-250-clone fractions were significantly higher in tumors than in blood (p = 0.039).

A primer in the constant region served to generate TCR beta cDNA from 500 ng of total RNA. The TCR beta library was amplified through three nested multiplex PCR rounds in a modified ARM-PCR procedure. Forward primers for TRBV1-TRBV30 and a C-beta reverse primer served the first two PCR rounds, at about 10 cycles each. TCRdb fed the multiplex PCR reads into MiXCR, producing one record per CDR3 protein. Counted here are 310,000 or so distinct CDR3 sequences, around 50% occurring once; the ten biggest clones make up 17%. For this clonotype: As yet, its antigen is unknown. Given a much more abundant clone one base away, this may be a read error.

Researchers drew blood RNA from unsorted whole blood and extracted germline DNA as well. Peripheral blood, approximately 4 milliliters, was collected prior to surgery. The CDR3 runs 13 residues. Germline loops: CDR1 SQVTM, CDR2 ANQGSEA. The receptor was derived from a woman aged 25 to 45 with primary liver carcinoma and hepatitis B virus infection. The rearrangement links TRBV29-1 to TRBJ2-7; 10 bases map to TRBD1. Specimen: peripheral blood. CDR3 coding DNA: TGCAGCGTCAGGACAGGGGGGGCCTACGAGCGGTACTTC. Protein: CSVRTGGAYERYF.